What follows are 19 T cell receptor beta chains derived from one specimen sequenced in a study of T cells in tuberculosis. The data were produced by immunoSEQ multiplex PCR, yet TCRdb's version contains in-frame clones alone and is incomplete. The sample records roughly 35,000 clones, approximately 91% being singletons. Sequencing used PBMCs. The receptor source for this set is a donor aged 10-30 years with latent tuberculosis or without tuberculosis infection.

The CDR3 spells CASSPQSNTEAFF. DNA for the CDR3: TGTGCCAGCTCACCACAGAGTAACACTGAAGCTTTCTTT. V usage is TRBV18 and J usage is TRBJ1-1, with D uncertain. Trimming removed 1 base at V and 2 bases at J, with 5 bases between. CDR1 KGHSH and CDR2 LQKENI come from the germline V gene. The CDR3 contains 13 residues.

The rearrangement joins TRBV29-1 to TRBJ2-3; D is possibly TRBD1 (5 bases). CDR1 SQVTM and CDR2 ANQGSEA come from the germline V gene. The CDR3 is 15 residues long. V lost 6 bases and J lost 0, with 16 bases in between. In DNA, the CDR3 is TGCAGCGTCGTTCTAGGGGATTATAGCACAGATACGCAGTATTTT. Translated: CSVVLGDYSTDTQYF.

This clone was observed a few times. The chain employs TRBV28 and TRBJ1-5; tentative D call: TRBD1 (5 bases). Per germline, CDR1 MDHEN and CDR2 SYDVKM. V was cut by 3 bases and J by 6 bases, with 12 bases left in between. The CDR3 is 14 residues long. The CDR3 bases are TGTGCCAGCAGTTTCGAGGCGGGGCTTCAGCCCCAGCATTTT. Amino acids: CASSFEAGLQPQHF.

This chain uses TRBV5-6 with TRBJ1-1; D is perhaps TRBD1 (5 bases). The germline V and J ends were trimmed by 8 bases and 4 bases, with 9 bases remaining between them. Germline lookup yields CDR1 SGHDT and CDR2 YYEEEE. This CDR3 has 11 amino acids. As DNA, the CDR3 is TGTGCCAGTGCAGGGCCCACTGAAGCTTTCTTT. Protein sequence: CASAGPTEAFF.

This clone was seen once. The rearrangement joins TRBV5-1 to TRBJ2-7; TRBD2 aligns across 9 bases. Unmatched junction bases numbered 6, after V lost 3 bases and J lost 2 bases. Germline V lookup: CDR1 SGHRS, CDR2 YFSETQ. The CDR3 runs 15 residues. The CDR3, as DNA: TGCGCCAGCAGCTGGGTGAGCGGGGGGACCTACGAGCAGTACTTC. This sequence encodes CASSWVSGGTYEQYF.

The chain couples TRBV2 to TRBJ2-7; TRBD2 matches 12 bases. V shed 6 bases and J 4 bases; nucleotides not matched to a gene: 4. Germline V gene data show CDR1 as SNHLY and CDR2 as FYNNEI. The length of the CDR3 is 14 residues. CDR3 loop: CASRGLAGGYEQYF. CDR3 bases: TGTGCCAGCAGGGGACTAGCGGGTGGTTACGAGCAGTACTTC.

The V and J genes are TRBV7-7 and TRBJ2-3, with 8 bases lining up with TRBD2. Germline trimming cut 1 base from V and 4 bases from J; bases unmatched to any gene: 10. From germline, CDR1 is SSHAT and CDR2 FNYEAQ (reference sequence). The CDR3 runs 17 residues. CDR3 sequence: CASSLGRSGRGADTQYF. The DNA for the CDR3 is TGTGCCAGCAGCTTAGGAAGGAGCGGGAGAGGCGCAGATACGCAGTATTTT.

CDR3 sequence: CASLVHLEGLFEYNEQFF. As DNA, the CDR3 is TGTGCCAGCCTAGTCCACCTCGAAGGACTTTTTGAGTACAATGAGCAGTTCTTC. The chain has TRBV7-3 and TRBJ2-1; D perhaps matches TRBD2 (5 bases). CDR1 is SGHTA and CDR2 is FQGTGA in the germline V gene. The V and J ends lost 8 bases and 4 bases respectively, with 27 bases between them. The CDR3 is 18 residues long. Looking up the rest from reference TRBV7-3 and TRBJ2-1 gives the full variable domain: GAGVSQTPSNKVTEKGKYVELRCDPISGHTALYWYRQSLGQGPEFLIYFQGTGAADDSGLPNDRFFAVRPEGSVSTLKIQRTERGDSAVYLCASLVHLEGLFEYNEQFFGPGTRLTVL.

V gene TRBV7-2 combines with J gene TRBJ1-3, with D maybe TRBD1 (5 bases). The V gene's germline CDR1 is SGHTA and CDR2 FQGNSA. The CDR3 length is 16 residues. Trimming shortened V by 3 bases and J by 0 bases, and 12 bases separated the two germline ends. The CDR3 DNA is TGTGCCAGCAGCTTTAGTAAGGGGATCTCTGGAAACACCATATATTTT. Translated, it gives CASSFSKGISGNTIYF.

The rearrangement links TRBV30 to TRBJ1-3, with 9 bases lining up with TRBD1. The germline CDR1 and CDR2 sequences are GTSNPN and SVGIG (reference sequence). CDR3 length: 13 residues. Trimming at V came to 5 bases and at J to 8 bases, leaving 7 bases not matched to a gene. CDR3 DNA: TGTGCCTGGGCCGGGACAGGGATACACACCATATATTTT. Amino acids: CAWAGTGIHTIYF.

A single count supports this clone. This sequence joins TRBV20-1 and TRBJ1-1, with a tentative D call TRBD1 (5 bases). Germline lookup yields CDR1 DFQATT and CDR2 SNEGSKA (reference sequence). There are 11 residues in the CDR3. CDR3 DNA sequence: TGCGGGGGACTGACGAACACTGAAGCTTTCTTT. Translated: CGGLTNTEAFF.

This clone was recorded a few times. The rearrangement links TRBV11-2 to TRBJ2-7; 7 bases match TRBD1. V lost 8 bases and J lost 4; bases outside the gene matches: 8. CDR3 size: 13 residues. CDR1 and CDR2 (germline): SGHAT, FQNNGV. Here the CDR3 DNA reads TGTGCCAGCTCCTGGGGACAGCAGTACGAGCAGTACTTC. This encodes CASSWGQQYEQYF. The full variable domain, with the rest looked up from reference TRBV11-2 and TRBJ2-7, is EAGVAQSPRYKIIEKRQSVAFWCNPISGHATLYWYQQILGQGPKLLIQFQNNGVVDDSQLPKDRFSAERLKGVDSTLKIQPAKLEDSAVYLCASSWGQQYEQYFGPGTRLTVT.

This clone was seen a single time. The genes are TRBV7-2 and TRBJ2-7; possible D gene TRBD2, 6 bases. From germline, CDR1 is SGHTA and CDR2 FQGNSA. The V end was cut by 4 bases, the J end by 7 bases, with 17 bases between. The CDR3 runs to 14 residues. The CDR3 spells CASSSLSGGEEQYF. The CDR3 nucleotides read TGTGCCAGCAGCTCCCTTAGCGGCGGAGAGGAGCAGTACTTC.

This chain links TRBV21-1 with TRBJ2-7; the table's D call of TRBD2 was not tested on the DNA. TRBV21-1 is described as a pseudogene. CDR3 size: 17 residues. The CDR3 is CASSKLVAAKSAYEQYF. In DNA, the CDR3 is TGTGCCAGCAGCAAACTGGTTGCGGCGAAGTCGGCCTACGAGCAGTACTTC.

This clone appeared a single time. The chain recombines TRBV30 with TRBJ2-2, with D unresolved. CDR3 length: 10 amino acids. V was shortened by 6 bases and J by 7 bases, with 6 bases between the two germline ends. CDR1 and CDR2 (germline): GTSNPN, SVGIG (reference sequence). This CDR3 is CACFGGELFF. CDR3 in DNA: TGTGCCTGTTTCGGCGGGGAGCTGTTTTTT.

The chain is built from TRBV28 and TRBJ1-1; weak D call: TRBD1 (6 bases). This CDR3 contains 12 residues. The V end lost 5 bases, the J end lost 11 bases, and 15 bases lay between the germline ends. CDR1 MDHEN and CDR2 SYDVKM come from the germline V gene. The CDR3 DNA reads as TGTGCCAGCAGTCGGGACACCTCGCTGGCTTTCTTT. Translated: CASSRDTSLAFF.

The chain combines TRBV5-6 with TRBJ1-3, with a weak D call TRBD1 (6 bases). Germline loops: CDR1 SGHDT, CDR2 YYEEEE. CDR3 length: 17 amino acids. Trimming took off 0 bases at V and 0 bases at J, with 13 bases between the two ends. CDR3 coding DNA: TGTGCCAGCAGCTTGGCGGGACACTCGAGCTCTGGAAACACCATATATTTT. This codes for CASSLAGHSSSGNTIYF.

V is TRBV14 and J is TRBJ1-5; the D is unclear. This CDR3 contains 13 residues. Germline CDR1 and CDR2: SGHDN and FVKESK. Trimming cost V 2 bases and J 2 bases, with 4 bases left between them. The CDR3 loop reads CASSQSRNQPQHF. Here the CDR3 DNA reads TGTGCCAGCAGCCAAAGCCGCAATCAGCCCCAGCATTTT.

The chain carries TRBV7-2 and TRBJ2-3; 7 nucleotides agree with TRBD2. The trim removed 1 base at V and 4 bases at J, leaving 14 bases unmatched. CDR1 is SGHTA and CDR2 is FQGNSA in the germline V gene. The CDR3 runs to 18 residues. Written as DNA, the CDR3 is TGTGCCAGCAGCTTAGATAATTCTGGCGGGAGTTTCGCAGATACGCAGTATTTT. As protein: CASSLDNSGGSFADTQYF.